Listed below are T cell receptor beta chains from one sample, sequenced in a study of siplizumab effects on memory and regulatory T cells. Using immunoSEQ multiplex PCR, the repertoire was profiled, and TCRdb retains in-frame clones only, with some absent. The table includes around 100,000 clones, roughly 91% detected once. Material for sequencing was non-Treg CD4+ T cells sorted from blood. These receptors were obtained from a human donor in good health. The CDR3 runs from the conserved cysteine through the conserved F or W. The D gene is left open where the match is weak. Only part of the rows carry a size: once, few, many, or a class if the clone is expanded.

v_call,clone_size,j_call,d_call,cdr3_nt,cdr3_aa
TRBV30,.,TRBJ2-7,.,TGTGCCTGGAGTGCTACTCACCGGGCCGAGCAGTACTTC,CAWSATHRAEQYF
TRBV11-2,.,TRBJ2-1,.,TGTGCCAGCATCCCGGGGTGGGGGCGATCCTACAATGAGCAGTTCTTC,CASIPGWGRSYNEQFF
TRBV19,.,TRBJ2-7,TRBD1,TGTGCCAGTAGTATAGATCGACAGGGGACCTACGAGCAGTACTTC,CASSIDRQGTYEQYF
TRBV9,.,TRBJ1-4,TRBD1,TGTGCCAGCAGCACTGGACAGGCCTCAGCAACTAATGAAAAACTGTTTTTT,CASSTGQASATNEKLFF
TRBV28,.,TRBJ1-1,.,TGTGCCAGCAGTTTACCCGGTAAGGGCACTGAAGCTTTCTTT,CASSLPGKGTEAFF
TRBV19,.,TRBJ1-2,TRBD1,TGTGCCAGTAGTGAAGGGACAGATGGCTACACCTTC,CASSEGTDGYTF
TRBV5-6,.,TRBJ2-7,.,TGTGCCAGCAGACTAATGGGCAACCGCTACGAGCAGTACTTC,CASRLMGNRYEQYF
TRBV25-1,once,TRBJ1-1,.,TGTGCCAGCAGTGACGAAATCAGGGGCGAAGCTTTCTTT,CASSDEIRGEAFF
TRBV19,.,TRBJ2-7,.,TGTGCCAGAGGACATCTTTACGAGCAGTACTTC,CARGHLYEQYF
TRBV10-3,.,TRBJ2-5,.,TGTGCCATCAGTGAAGGGGCAGGGGAAGAGACCCAGTACTTC,CAISEGAGEETQYF
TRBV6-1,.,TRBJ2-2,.,TGTGCCAGCAGTGATACAGGGAACACCGGGGAGCTGTTTTTT,CASSDTGNTGELFF
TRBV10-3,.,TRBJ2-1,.,TGTGCCATCAGTGATGGGTTAAGGGGGGCTAGTGAGCAGTTCTTC,CAISDGLRGASEQFF
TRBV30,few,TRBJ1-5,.,TGTGCCTGGAGTGTCGGGGGGGATCAGCCCCAGCATTTT,CAWSVGGDQPQHF
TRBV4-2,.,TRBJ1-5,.,TGTGCCAGCAGCCAAGAGTCGGCGGGCAATCAGCCCCAGCATTTT,CASSQESAGNQPQHF
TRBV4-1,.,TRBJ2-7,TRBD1,TGCGCCAGCAGCCAAGAGGACAGGTTCCCCTACGAGCAGTACTTC,CASSQEDRFPYEQYF
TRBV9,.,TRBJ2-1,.,TGTGCCAGCAGCGTAGAAGGGGTCCCCTACAATGAGCAGTTCTTC,CASSVEGVPYNEQFF
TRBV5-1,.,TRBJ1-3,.,TGCGCCAGCAGCTTGGTGCCGGGACGGTACTCTGGAAACACCATATATTTT,CASSLVPGRYSGNTIYF
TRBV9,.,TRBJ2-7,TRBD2,TGTGCCAGCAGCCCTGGGGAGCGGGGTCCCTACGAGCAGTACTTC,CASSPGERGPYEQYF
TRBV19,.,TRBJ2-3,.,TGTGCCAGTAGTATGGGGCGTCACCCAGATACGCAGTATTTT,CASSMGRHPDTQYF
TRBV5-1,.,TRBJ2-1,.,TGCGCCAGCAGCTTGGAGCAAACCTACAATGAGCAGTTCTTC,CASSLEQTYNEQFF
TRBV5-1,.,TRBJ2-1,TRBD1,TGCGCCAGCAGCCCCAGGACAGGGAGGAATGAGCAGTTCTTC,CASSPRTGRNEQFF
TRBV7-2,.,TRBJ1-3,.,TGTGCCAGCAGCTTTGGCCCGGGGGACGGAAACACCATATATTTT,CASSFGPGDGNTIYF
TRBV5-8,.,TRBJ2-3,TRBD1,TGTGCCAGCAGCTTGCCAGGACAGGGGGCAGCGACAGATACGCAGTATTTT,CASSLPGQGAATDTQYF
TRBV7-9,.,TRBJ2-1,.,TGTGCCAGCAGCTTATCCGGCGCGGATGAGCAGTTCTTC,CASSLSGADEQFF
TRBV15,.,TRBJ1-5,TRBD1,TGTGCCACCAGCAGGAGGGGGCGCAATCAGCCCCAGCATTTT,CATSRRGRNQPQHF
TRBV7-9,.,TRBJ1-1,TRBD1,TGTGCCAGCAGCATCCGGGACAGGGTTTACACTGAAGCTTTCTTT,CASSIRDRVYTEAFF
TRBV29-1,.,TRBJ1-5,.,TGCAGCGTTCTGGCAACCTCGACGGTGACAGGGCCCCAGCATTTT,CSVLATSTVTGPQHF
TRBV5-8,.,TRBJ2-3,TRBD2,TGTGCCTGTGAGAGGGGACTAGTGCCGATAGTACCGACAGATACGCAGTATTTT,CACERGLVPIVPTDTQYF
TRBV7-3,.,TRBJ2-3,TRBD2,TGTGCCAGCAGCCCCGGACTAGCGGCATCAGATACGCAGTATTTT,CASSPGLAASDTQYF
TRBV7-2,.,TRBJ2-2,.,TGTGCCAGCAGCTTATTTCTAGCGAGGAACACCGGGGAGCTGTTTTTT,CASSLFLARNTGELFF
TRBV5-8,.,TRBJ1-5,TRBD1,TGTGCCAGCAGAATGACAGGGCGCAATCAGCCCCAGCATTTT,CASRMTGRNQPQHF
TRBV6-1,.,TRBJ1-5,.,TGTGCCAGCAGTTCCCGGGGGTTTAGGCAGCCCCAGCATTTT,CASSSRGFRQPQHF
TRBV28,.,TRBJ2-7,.,TGTGCCAGCAGCTCCGAGCCCATCGAGCAGTACTTC,CASSSEPIEQYF
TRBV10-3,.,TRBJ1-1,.,TGTGCCATCAGTGATGACCGAGGGGTCACTGAAGCTTTCTTT,CAISDDRGVTEAFF
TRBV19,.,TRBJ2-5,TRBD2,TGTGCCAGTAGTATCGGCGGGAGAAGAGAGACCCAGTACTTC,CASSIGGRRETQYF
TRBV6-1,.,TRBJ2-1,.,TGTGCCGCCGGGGGGCTCCCCTTATACTACAATGAGCAGTTCTTC,CAAGGLPLYYNEQFF
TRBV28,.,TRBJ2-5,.,TGTGCCAGCAGTTTCAACAGGGCGGGGAGGCAAGAGACCCAGTACTTC,CASSFNRAGRQETQYF
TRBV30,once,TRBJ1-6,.,TGTGCCTGGAGTCGGGCAGGGGTACGGCCCCTCCACTTT,CAWSRAGVRPLHF
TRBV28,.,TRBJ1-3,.,TGTGCCACCTGCCCGGGAGGGGATAAGTTTGGAAACACCATATATTTT,CATCPGGDKFGNTIYF
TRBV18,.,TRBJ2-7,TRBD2,TGTGCCAGCTCAAGACCGGGACTAGCGGGAGGGTACGAGCAGTACTTC,CASSRPGLAGGYEQYF
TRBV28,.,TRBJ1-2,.,TGTGCCAGCAGTTCTCGCTCGGGCAGGCCCTTCTATGGCTACACCTTC,CASSSRSGRPFYGYTF